The rows below give T cell receptor beta chains drawn from one sample of a study of beta chain features in type 1 diabetes. Sequencing was performed with immunoSEQ multiplex PCR; in TCRdb, only in-frame clones are kept and a portion is missing. The data contain approximately 280,000 clones, over 14% of them singletons. Material for sequencing was naive CD4+ T cells from blood. These receptors all stem from a man younger than 35 with type 1 diabetes. CDR3s include the opening cysteine and the closing phenylalanine or tryptophan. The D gene is left open where the match is weak. Size tells how often a clone was seen (once, few, many) or the class of an expanded clone, and some rows leave it out.

j_call: TRBJ2-7; d_call: .; v_call: TRBV2; clone_size: few; cdr3_aa: CASSEMSHHSYEQYF; cdr3_nt: TGTGCCAGCAGTGAAATGTCACACCACTCCTACGAGCAGTACTTC
j_call: TRBJ2-7; d_call: .; v_call: TRBV5-1; clone_size: few; cdr3_aa: CASSRTYSYEQYF; cdr3_nt: TGCGCCAGCAGCCGTACATATTCCTACGAGCAGTACTTC
j_call: TRBJ1-1; d_call: .; v_call: TRBV4-1; clone_size: .; cdr3_aa: CASSPREVRRVNTEAFF; cdr3_nt: TGCGCCAGCAGCCCCAGGGAAGTCCGCCGTGTGAACACTGAAGCTTTCTTT
j_call: TRBJ1-2; d_call: .; v_call: TRBV7-2; clone_size: .; cdr3_aa: CASSLARAGYTF; cdr3_nt: TGTGCCAGCAGCTTAGCCAGGGCTGGCTACACCTTC
j_call: TRBJ2-1; d_call: .; v_call: TRBV19; clone_size: .; cdr3_aa: CASSIDPWAYYNEQFF; cdr3_nt: TGTGCCAGTAGTATAGATCCTTGGGCCTACTACAATGAGCAGTTCTTC
j_call: TRBJ2-7; d_call: .; v_call: TRBV2; clone_size: .; cdr3_aa: CASSEQGLSYEQYF; cdr3_nt: TGTGCCAGCAGTGAACAGGGACTCTCCTACGAGCAGTACTTC
j_call: TRBJ1-1; d_call: .; v_call: TRBV19; clone_size: few; cdr3_aa: CASRIRGLTEAFF; cdr3_nt: TGTGCCAGTCGGATAAGGGGGTTAACTGAAGCTTTCTTT
j_call: TRBJ2-2; d_call: .; v_call: TRBV23-1; clone_size: few; cdr3_aa: CASSRAAPGELFF; cdr3_nt: TGCGCCAGCAGTCGGGCAGCCCCCGGGGAGCTGTTTTTT
j_call: TRBJ2-3; d_call: .; v_call: TRBV19; clone_size: .; cdr3_aa: CASSMAGITDTQYF; cdr3_nt: TGTGCCAGTAGTATGGCCGGGATCACAGATACGCAGTATTTT
j_call: TRBJ2-7; d_call: .; v_call: TRBV28; clone_size: .; cdr3_aa: CASSFPYYEQYF; cdr3_nt: TGTGCCAGCAGTTTCCCGTATTACGAGCAGTACTTC
j_call: TRBJ1-5; d_call: .; v_call: TRBV5-6; clone_size: few; cdr3_aa: CASSLYGDNNQPQHF; cdr3_nt: TGTGCCAGCAGCTTGTACGGGGACAACAATCAGCCCCAGCATTTT
j_call: TRBJ1-5; d_call: .; v_call: TRBV11-2; clone_size: few; cdr3_aa: CASSERDSNQPQHF; cdr3_nt: TGTGCCAGCAGCGAACGGGATAGCAATCAGCCCCAGCATTTT
j_call: TRBJ2-5; d_call: TRBD1; v_call: TRBV7-9; clone_size: .; cdr3_aa: CASSPTDRGETQYF; cdr3_nt: TGTGCCAGCAGCCCGACGGACAGGGGGGAGACCCAGTACTTC
j_call: TRBJ2-7; d_call: .; v_call: TRBV28; clone_size: .; cdr3_aa: CASTGWRGRRQYF; cdr3_nt: TGTGCCAGCACAGGGTGGAGGGGGCGGAGGCAGTACTTC
j_call: TRBJ2-7; d_call: TRBD2; v_call: TRBV15; clone_size: few; cdr3_aa: CATSTRLAGVEQYF; cdr3_nt: TGTGCCACCAGCACTCGACTAGCGGGAGTGGAGCAGTACTTC
j_call: TRBJ1-2; d_call: .; v_call: TRBV2; clone_size: few; cdr3_aa: CASSVPTFRGRTYGYTF; cdr3_nt: TGTGCCAGCAGTGTTCCTACTTTTCGGGGTCGGACCTATGGCTACACCTTC
j_call: TRBJ2-3; d_call: .; v_call: TRBV1; clone_size: few; cdr3_aa: CTSSQGDRGVGDTQYF; cdr3_nt: TGCACCAGCAGCCAAGGGGACAGGGGGGTCGGAGATACGCAGTATTTT
j_call: TRBJ2-4; d_call: .; v_call: TRBV29-1; clone_size: .; cdr3_aa: CSVERTGNIQYF; cdr3_nt: TGCAGCGTTGAACGGACTGGTAACATTCAGTACTTC
j_call: TRBJ1-1; d_call: .; v_call: TRBV5-1; clone_size: few; cdr3_aa: CASSLLQQGTEAFF; cdr3_nt: TGCGCCAGCAGCTTACTTCAACAGGGTACTGAAGCTTTCTTT
j_call: TRBJ2-2; d_call: TRBD1; v_call: TRBV6-6; clone_size: few; cdr3_aa: CASRRDRGQAGELFF; cdr3_nt: TGTGCCAGCAGGAGGGACAGGGGGCAGGCCGGGGAGCTGTTTTTT
j_call: TRBJ2-7; d_call: TRBD2; v_call: TRBV6-5; clone_size: .; cdr3_aa: CASSYSGGSSYEQYF; cdr3_nt: TGTGCCAGCAGTTACTCCGGGGGGAGCTCCTACGAGCAGTACTTC
j_call: TRBJ2-7; d_call: TRBD1; v_call: TRBV28; clone_size: .; cdr3_aa: CASSHPDRYYEQYF; cdr3_nt: TGTGCCAGCAGTCACCCGGACAGGTACTACGAGCAGTACTTC
j_call: TRBJ2-5; d_call: TRBD2; v_call: TRBV6-5; clone_size: .; cdr3_aa: CASSYGGTSEETQYF; cdr3_nt: TGTGCCAGCAGTTACGGTGGGACTAGCGAAGAGACCCAGTACTTC
j_call: TRBJ2-3; d_call: .; v_call: TRBV5-4; clone_size: few; cdr3_aa: CASSSDSRTDTQYF; cdr3_nt: TGTGCCAGCAGCTCGGACTCTCGCACAGATACGCAGTATTTT
j_call: TRBJ1-5; d_call: .; v_call: TRBV19; clone_size: .; cdr3_aa: CASSTERVTGQPQHF; cdr3_nt: TGTGCCAGTAGTACAGAGCGCGTCACAGGGCAGCCCCAGCATTTT
j_call: TRBJ2-1; d_call: TRBD2; v_call: TRBV9; clone_size: .; cdr3_aa: CASSVRTSGGAEQFF; cdr3_nt: TGTGCCAGCAGCGTAAGGACTAGCGGGGGGGCAGAGCAGTTCTTC
j_call: TRBJ1-1; d_call: TRBD1; v_call: TRBV6-6; clone_size: .; cdr3_aa: CASSSGQGNTEAFF; cdr3_nt: TGTGCCAGCAGTTCGGGACAGGGTAACACTGAAGCTTTCTTT
j_call: TRBJ2-1; d_call: .; v_call: TRBV20-1; clone_size: few; cdr3_aa: CSAKGGGEQFF; cdr3_nt: TGCAGTGCGAAAGGCGGTGGTGAGCAGTTCTTC
j_call: TRBJ2-5; d_call: TRBD2; v_call: TRBV5-4; clone_size: .; cdr3_aa: CASSSGLAGIQETQYF; cdr3_nt: TGTGCCAGCAGCTCCGGACTAGCGGGTATACAAGAGACCCAGTACTTC
j_call: TRBJ2-5; d_call: .; v_call: TRBV7-2; clone_size: .; cdr3_aa: CASSSSVVGGETQYF; cdr3_nt: TGTGCCAGCAGCTCTTCAGTAGTGGGGGGTGAGACCCAGTACTTC
j_call: TRBJ2-1; d_call: .; v_call: TRBV2; clone_size: .; cdr3_aa: CASFGRSGGGDEQFF; cdr3_nt: TGTGCCAGCTTTGGTCGGAGCGGAGGGGGCGATGAGCAGTTCTTC